This T cell receptor (beta chain) was found in a study of T cell changes during pregnancy in multiple sclerosis. Germline V gene sequence: CDR1 LNHDA, CDR2 SQIVND (reference sequence). The V and J ends lost 5 bases and 5 bases respectively, with 15 bases between them. The CDR3 runs 15 residues. The repertoire was sequenced with immunoSEQ multiplex PCR; TCRdb's copy has only in-frame clones and lacks some. Among 38,000 or so clones listed, around 89% were seen once. This chain connects TRBV19 to TRBJ2-2; a weak D match, TRBD1 (6 bases). The input for sequencing was CD4+ T cells from peripheral blood mononuclear cells, taken in the second trimester of pregnancy. The TCR was taken from a female donor with multiple sclerosis, enrolled in a pregnancy study. CDR3 nucleotides: TGTGCCAGTAGTGTACAGGGTCGGGGAACCGGGGAGCTGTTTTTT. Translating gives CASSVQGRGTGELFF.